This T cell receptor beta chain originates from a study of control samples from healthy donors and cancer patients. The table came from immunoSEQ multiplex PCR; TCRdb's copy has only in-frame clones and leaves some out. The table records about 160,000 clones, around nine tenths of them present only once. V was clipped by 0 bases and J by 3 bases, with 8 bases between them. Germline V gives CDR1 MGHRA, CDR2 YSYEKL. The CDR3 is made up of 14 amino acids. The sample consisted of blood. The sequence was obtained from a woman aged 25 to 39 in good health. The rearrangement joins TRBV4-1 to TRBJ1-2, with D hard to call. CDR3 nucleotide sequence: TGCGCCAGCAGCCAAGACGGGAGAGACTATGGCTACACCTTC. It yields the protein CASSQDGRDYGYTF.